This passage covers 13 T cell receptor beta chains from one sample sequenced in a study of CD8+CD57+ T cells in acquired aplastic anemia. For CDR3 and TCR beta VDJ profiling, genomic DNA was the template used. TCRdb re-called the reads with MiXCR, one entry per CDR3 protein. The sample carries under 200,000 distinct CDR3 sequences, about three fifths recorded once. Sequenced input: sorted CD4+, CD8+, or CD8+CD57+ T cells (not recorded which) from PBMCs. Receptor source: a human donor with severe aplastic anemia or a healthy control (not recorded which).

CDR3 in DNA: TGTGCCACCAACCCTAGGGGAGACAACACTGAAGCTTTCTTT. Translated: CATNPRGDNTEAFF. The chain couples TRBV10-3 to TRBJ1-1; tentative D call: TRBD1 (5 bases). The germline V gene encodes CDR1 ENHRY and CDR2 SYGVKD. Between the trimmed V and J ends, which lost 10 bases and 2 bases, there was a span of 17 bases. CDR3 length: 14 residues.

This clonotype was observed a few times. V and J are TRBV2 and TRBJ2-5, with 8 bases aligning to TRBD1. The CDR3 has 14 residues. V was pared by 7 bases and J by 4 bases, with 8 bases of the junction left unmatched. CDR1 and CDR2 (germline): SNHLY, FYNNEI. CDR3: CASTIPGTGETQYF. The CDR3 DNA reads TGTGCCAGCACCATCCCCGGGACAGGAGAGACCCAGTACTTC.

The genes are TRBV24-1 and TRBJ1-1; D is uncertain. The germline V gene encodes CDR1 KGHDR and CDR2 SFDVKD. CDR3 length: 11 amino acids. Trimming left V 9 bases short and J 6 bases short, with 10 bases between. The CDR3 reads CATSQGAEAFF. The CDR3 DNA sequence: TGTGCCACCTCTCAAGGCGCTGAAGCTTTCTTT.

This clonotype showed up just a few times. One base away lies a much larger clone, so this may be a sequencing read error. The chain has TRBV12-3 or TRBV12-4 and TRBJ2-7; TRBD1 or TRBD2 may be the D gene (5 bases each). V was clipped by 0 bases and J by 7 bases, with 13 bases between them. The CDR3 sequence is 14 residues long. The CDR3 bases are TGTGCCAGCAGTTTAGCGCCGGGGACCGTGGAGCAGTACTTC. This gives the protein CASSLAPGTVEQYF.

V gene TRBV7-3 combines with J gene TRBJ2-7, with TRBD2 matching 14 bases. The V segment lost 5 bases and the J segment 2 bases; nucleotides outside the gene matches: 11. Germline CDR1 reads SGHTA; CDR2 reads FQGTGA. The CDR3 is 18 residues long. CDR3 loop: CASSGLAGGLGFTYEQYF. CDR3 sequence (DNA): TGTGCCAGCAGCGGACTAGCGGGGGGTTTAGGGTTCACCTACGAGCAGTACTTC. Using reference TRBV7-3 and TRBJ2-7 for the parts outside the CDR3, the full variable domain is GAGVSQTPSNKVTEKGKYVELRCDPISGHTALYWYRQSLGQGPEFLIYFQGTGAADDSGLPNDRFFAVRPEGSVSTLKIQRTERGDSAVYLCASSGLAGGLGFTYEQYFGPGTRLTVT.

The J gene is TRBJ1-5, the V gene TRBV10-3; D gene unclear. The CDR3 is made up of 13 amino acids. V gave up 5 bases and J gave up 5 bases, with 10 bases separating them. CDR1 and CDR2 (germline): ENHRY, SYGVKD. For the CDR3, the DNA is TGTGCCATCAGTTCGGGCGGGGATCAGCCCCAGCATTTT. It specifies CAISSGGDQPQHF.

The J gene is TRBJ2-1, the V gene TRBV7-9; D uncertain. Germline loops: CDR1 SEHNR, CDR2 FQNEAQ (reference sequence). The ends were cut back, 3 bases at V and 0 bases at J, with 9 bases in the middle. The CDR3 totals 15 residues. CDR3 in amino acids: CASSFMGSSYNEQFF. In DNA, the CDR3 is TGTGCCAGCAGCTTTATGGGTAGCTCCTACAATGAGCAGTTCTTC.

This clonotype was found once. The chain links TRBV7-9 to TRBJ2-7; D unresolved. Germline V gives CDR1 SEHNR, CDR2 FQNEAQ (reference sequence). The CDR3 consists of 15 residues. V lost 6 bases, J lost 4 bases, and 19 bases lay in between. CDR3 coding DNA: TGTGCCAGCAGACAAGGACCCGGGCTAAGGTACGAGCAGTACTTC. Its protein is CASRQGPGLRYEQYF. The full variable domain, rest sourced from reference TRBV7-9 and TRBJ2-7, is DTGVSQNPRHKITKRGQNVTFRCDPISEHNRLYWYRQTLGQGPEFLTYFQNEAQLEKSRLLSDRFSAERPKGSFSTLEIQRTEQGDSAMYLCASRQGPGLRYEQYFGPGTRLTVT.

The chain carries TRBV19 and TRBJ2-3, with a tentative D call TRBD2 (5 bases). The CDR3 covers 14 residues. CDR1 and CDR2 from the germline V gene are LNHDA and SQIVND (reference sequence). V was clipped by 5 bases and J by 2 bases, with 11 bases between them. The CDR3 loop is CASSEGSSTDTQYF. Here the CDR3 DNA reads TGTGCCAGTAGTGAGGGCTCCTCCACAGATACGCAGTATTTT.

The chain is built from TRBV7-3 and TRBJ2-3; 10 bases match TRBD1. Germline CDR1 and CDR2: SGHTA and FQGTGA. V was pared by 5 bases and J by 2 bases, with 4 bases of the junction left unmatched. The CDR3 length is 15 residues. The CDR3 reads CASSTRQGATDTQYF. The CDR3 region has the DNA TGTGCCAGCAGCACCAGACAGGGGGCCACAGATACGCAGTATTTT.

The rearrangement uses TRBV2 and TRBJ1-4; perhaps TRBD1 as D (6 bases). The length of the CDR3 is 13 residues. Between the trimmed V and J ends, which lost 8 bases and 8 bases, there was a span of 15 bases. Germline V lookup: CDR1 SNHLY, CDR2 FYNNEI. In nucleotides, the CDR3 is TGTGCCAGCTCGTACAGGGTGGGAGAAAAACTGTTTTTT. Translating gives CASSYRVGEKLFF.

The J gene is TRBJ2-3, the V gene TRBV20-1, with TRBD2 matching over 12 bases. The CDR3 totals 13 residues. J gave up 6 bases and V 6 bases, and 4 bases lay outside the gene matches. CDR1 and CDR2 from the germline V gene are DFQATT and SNEGSKA (reference sequence). CDR3 DNA: TGCAGTGCGACTAGCGGGGGAGGGGATACGCAGTATTTT. Translated, it gives CSATSGGGDTQYF.

This chain connects TRBV19 to TRBJ2-1; no definite D call. V was cut by 5 bases and J by 0 bases, with 14 bases left in between. This CDR3 comprises 16 residues. The germline V gene encodes CDR1 LNHDA and CDR2 SQIVND (reference sequence). In nucleotides, the CDR3 is TGTGCCAGTAGTGGGCTCGGATCCCCCTCCTACAATGAGCAGTTCTTC. Translated, it gives CASSGLGSPSYNEQFF. The whole variable domain, remainder taken from reference TRBV19 and TRBJ2-1, is DGGITQSPKYLFRKEGQNVTLSCEQNLNHDAMYWYRQDPGQGLRLIYYSQIVNDFQKGDIAEGYSVSREKKESFPLTVTSAQKNPTAFYLCASSGLGSPSYNEQFFGPGTRLTVL.